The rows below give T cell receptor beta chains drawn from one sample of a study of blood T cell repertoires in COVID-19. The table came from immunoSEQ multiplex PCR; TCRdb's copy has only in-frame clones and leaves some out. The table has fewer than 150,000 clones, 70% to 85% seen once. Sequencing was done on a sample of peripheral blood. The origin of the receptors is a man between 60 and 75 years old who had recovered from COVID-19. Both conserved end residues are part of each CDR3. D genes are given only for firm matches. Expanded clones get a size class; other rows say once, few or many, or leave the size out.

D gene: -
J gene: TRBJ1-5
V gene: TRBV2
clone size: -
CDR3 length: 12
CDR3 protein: CASSGDNQPQHF
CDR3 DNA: TGTGCCAGCAGTGGAGACAATCAGCCCCAGCATTTT

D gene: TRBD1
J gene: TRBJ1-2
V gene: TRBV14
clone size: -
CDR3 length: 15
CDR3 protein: CASSRDRGVGYGYTF
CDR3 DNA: TGTGCCAGCAGCCGCGACAGGGGAGTCGGTTATGGCTACACCTTC

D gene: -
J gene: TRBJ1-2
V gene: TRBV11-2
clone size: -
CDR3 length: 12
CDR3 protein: CASSLEGHGYTF
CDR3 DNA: TGTGCCAGCAGCTTAGAGGGCCATGGCTACACCTTC

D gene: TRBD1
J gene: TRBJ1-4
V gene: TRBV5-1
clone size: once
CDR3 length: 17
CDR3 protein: CASSIRTGGAESEKLFF
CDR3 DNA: TGCGCCAGCAGCATCAGGACAGGGGGCGCAGAGTCCGAAAAACTGTTTTTT

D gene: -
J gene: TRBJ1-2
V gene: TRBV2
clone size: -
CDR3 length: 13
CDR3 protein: CASRAGILYGYTF
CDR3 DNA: TGTGCCAGCAGGGCAGGGATTTTATATGGCTACACCTTC

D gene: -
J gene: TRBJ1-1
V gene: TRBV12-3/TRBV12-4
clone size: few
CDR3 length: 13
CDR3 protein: CASRGGVHTEAFF
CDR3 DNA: TGTGCCAGCAGAGGGGGGGTTCACACTGAAGCTTTCTTT

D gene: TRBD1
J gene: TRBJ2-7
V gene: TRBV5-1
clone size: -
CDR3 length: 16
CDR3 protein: CASGGSTGEGTYEQYF
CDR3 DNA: TGCGCCAGCGGCGGCTCAACAGGGGAAGGGACCTACGAGCAGTACTTC

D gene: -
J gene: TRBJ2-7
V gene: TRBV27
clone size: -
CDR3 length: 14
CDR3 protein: CASRASQGIYEQYF
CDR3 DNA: TGTGCCAGCAGGGCCTCCCAGGGGATTTACGAGCAGTACTTC

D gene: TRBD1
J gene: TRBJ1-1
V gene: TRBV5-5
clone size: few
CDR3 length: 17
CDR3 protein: CASSLEGAQRPNTEAFF
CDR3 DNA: TGTGCCAGCAGCTTAGAGGGGGCTCAAAGGCCCAACACTGAAGCTTTCTTT

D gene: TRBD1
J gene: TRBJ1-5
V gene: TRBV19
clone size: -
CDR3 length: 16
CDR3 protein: CASITAHRDRNQPQHF
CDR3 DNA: TGTGCCAGTATCACCGCGCACCGGGACAGAAATCAGCCCCAGCATTTT

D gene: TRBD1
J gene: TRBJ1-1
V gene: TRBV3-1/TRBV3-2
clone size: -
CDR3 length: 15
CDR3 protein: CASSQDKTGGTEAFF
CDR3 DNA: TGTGCCAGCAGCCAAGATAAAACAGGGGGCACTGAAGCTTTCTTT

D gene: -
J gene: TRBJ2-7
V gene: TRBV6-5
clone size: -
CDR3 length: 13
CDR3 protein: CASGLQSSYEQYF
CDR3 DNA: TGTGCCAGCGGGTTACAGAGCTCCTACGAGCAGTACTTC

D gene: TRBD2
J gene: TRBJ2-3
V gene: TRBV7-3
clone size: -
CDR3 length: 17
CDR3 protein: CASSQRLAGGPSDTQYF
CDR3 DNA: TGTGCCAGCAGCCAACGACTAGCGGGAGGGCCCTCAGATACGCAGTATTTT

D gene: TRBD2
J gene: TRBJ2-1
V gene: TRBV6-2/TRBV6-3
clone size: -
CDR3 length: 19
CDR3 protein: CASSFSPRGGHAFYNEQFF
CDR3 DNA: TGTGCCAGCAGTTTCTCTCCGCGGGGGGGCCACGCCTTTTACAATGAGCAGTTCTTC

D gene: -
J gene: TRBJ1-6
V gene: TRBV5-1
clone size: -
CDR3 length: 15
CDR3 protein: CASSLEGREGSPLHF
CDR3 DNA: TGCGCCAGCAGCTTGGAGGGCAGGGAAGGATCACCCCTCCACTTT

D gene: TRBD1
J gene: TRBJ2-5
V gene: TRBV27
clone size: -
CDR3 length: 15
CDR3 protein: CASSPGTGNAETQYF
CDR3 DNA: TGTGCCAGCAGTCCAGGGACAGGGAATGCGGAGACCCAGTACTTC

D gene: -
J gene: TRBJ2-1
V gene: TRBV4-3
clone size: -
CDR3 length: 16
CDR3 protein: CASSQDRTGRGNEQFF
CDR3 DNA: TGCGCCAGCAGCCAAGATAGGACAGGGAGGGGGAATGAGCAGTTCTTC

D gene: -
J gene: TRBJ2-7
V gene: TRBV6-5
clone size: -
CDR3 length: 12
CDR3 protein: CASSFTGKEQYF
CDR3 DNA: TGTGCCAGCAGTTTCACAGGGAAGGAGCAGTACTTC

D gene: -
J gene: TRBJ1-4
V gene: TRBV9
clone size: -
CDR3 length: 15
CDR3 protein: CASSVQGGAGEKLFF
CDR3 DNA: TGTGCCAGCAGCGTTCAGGGTGGCGCGGGAGAAAAACTGTTTTTT

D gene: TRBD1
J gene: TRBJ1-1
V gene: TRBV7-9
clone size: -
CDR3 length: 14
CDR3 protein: CASNRGQLNTEAFF
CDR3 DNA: TGTGCCAGCAACAGGGGGCAGCTGAACACTGAAGCTTTCTTT

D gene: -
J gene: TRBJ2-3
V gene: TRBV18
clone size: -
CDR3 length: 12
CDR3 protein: CASSPRADTQYF
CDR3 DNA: TGTGCCAGCTCACCCAGGGCAGATACGCAGTATTTT

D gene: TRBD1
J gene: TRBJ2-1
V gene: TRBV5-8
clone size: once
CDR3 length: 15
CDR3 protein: CASTTGQGTYNEQFF
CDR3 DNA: TGTGCCAGCACGACGGGACAGGGGACCTACAATGAGCAGTTCTTC

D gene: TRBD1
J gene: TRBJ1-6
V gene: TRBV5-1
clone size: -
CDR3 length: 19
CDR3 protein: CASSLWGTTGQGTSSPLHF
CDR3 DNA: TGCGCCAGCAGCTTGTGGGGTACAACGGGACAGGGCACTAGCTCACCCCTCCACTTT